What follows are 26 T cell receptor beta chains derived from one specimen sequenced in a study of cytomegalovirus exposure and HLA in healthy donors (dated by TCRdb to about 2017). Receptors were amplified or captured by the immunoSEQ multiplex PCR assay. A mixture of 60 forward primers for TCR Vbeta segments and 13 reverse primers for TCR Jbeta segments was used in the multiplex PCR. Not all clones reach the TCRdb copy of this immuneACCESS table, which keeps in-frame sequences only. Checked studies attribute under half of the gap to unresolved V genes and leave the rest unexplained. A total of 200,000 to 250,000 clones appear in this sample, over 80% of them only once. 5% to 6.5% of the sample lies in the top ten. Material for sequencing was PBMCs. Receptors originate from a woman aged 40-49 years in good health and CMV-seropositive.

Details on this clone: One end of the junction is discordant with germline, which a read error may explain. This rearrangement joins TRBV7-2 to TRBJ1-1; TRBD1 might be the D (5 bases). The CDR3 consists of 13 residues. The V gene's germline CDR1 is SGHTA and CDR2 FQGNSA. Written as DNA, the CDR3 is TGTGCCAGCAGCCCTTCCGGCTGGGCGGGGGAGTCATTT. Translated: CASSPSGWAGESF.

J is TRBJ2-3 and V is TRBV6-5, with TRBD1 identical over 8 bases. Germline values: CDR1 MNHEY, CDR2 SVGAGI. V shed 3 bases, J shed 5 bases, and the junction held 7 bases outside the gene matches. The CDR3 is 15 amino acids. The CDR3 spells CASSYGGQGQDTQYF. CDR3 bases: TGTGCCAGCAGTTATGGTGGACAGGGCCAAGATACGCAGTATTTT.

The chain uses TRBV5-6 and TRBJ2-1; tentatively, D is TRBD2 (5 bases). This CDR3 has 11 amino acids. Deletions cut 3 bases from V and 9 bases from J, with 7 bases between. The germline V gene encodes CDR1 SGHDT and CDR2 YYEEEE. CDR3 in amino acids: CASSSGLEQFF. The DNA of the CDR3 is TGTGCCAGCAGCTCCGGACTTGAGCAGTTCTTC.

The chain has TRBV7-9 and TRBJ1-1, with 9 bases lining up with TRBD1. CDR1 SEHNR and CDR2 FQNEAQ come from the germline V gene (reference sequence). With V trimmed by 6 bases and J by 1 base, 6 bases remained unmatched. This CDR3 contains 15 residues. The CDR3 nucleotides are TGTGCCAGCAGACCTAAGGGACAGGGGAACACTGAAGCTTTCTTT. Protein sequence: CASRPKGQGNTEAFF.

CDR3 sequence: CASSVGLGGEALAMNTEAFF. CDR3 DNA: TGTGCCAGCAGCGTAGGGTTAGGGGGGGAGGCCCTCGCTATGAACACTGAAGCTTTCTTT. This sequence joins TRBV9 and TRBJ1-1; D possibly corresponds to TRBD1 (6 bases). The CDR3 runs 20 residues. V was pared by 0 bases and J by 0 bases, with 24 bases between. The germline CDR1 and CDR2 sequences are SGDLS and YYNGEE. The full variable domain, rest sourced from reference TRBV9 and TRBJ1-1, is DSGVTQTPKHLITATGQRVTLRCSPRSGDLSVYWYQQSLDQGLQFLIQYYNGEERAKGNILERFSAQQFPDLHSELNLSSLELGDSALYFCASSVGLGGEALAMNTEAFFGQGTRLTVV.

The CDR3 nucleotides read TGTGCCAGCAGTTTCGGGGGGGCCGGCGAGCAGTACTTC. This gives the protein CASSFGGAGEQYF. This chain links TRBV27 with TRBJ2-7; TRBD2 aligns across 8 bases. CDR1 MNHEY and CDR2 SMNVEV come from the germline V gene (reference sequence). There are 13 residues in the CDR3. The J segment lost 6 bases and the V segment lost 3 bases, leaving 4 bases of the junction unmatched.

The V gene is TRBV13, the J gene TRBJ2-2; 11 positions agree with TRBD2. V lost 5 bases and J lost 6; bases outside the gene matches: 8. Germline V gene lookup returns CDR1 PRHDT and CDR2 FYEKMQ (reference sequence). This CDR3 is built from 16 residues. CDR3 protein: CASSRLAGRDAGELFF. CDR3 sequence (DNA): TGTGCCAGCAGCCGACTAGCGGGACGAGACGCCGGGGAGCTGTTTTTT. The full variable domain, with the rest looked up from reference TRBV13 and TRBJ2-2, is AAGVIQSPRHLIKEKRETATLKCYPIPRHDTVYWYQQGPGQDPQFLISFYEKMQSDKGSIPDRFSAQQFSDYHSELNMSSLELGDSALYFCASSRLAGRDAGELFFGEGSRLTVL.

The CDR3 here is CASSLLAGNYGYTF. DNA of the CDR3: TGTGCCAGCAGCTTGCTCGCGGGTAACTATGGCTACACCTTC. This chain links TRBV5-8 with TRBJ1-2; no reliable D call. There are 14 residues in the CDR3. Germline values: CDR1 SGHTS, CDR2 YDEGEE. Trimming took off 1 base at V and 1 base at J, with 8 bases between the two ends.

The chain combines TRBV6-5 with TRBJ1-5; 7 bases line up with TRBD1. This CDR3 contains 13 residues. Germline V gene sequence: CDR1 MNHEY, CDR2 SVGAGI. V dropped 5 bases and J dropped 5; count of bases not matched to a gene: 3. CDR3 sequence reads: CASSRDSDQPQHF. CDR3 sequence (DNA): TGTGCCAGCAGTAGGGACAGCGATCAGCCCCAGCATTTT.

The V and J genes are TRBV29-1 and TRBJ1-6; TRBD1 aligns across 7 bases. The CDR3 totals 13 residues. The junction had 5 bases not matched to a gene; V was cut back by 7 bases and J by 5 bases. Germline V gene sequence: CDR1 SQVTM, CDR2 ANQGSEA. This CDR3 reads CSAQGTDNSPLHF. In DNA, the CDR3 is TGCAGCGCACAGGGGACTGATAATTCACCCCTCCACTTT.

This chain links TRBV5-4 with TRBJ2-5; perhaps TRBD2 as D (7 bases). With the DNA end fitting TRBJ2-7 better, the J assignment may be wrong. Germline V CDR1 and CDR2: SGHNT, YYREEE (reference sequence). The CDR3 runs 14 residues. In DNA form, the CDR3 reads TGTGCCAGCAGCTTGTTCGGGGGGCCTGCCGAGCAGTACTTC. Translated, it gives CASSLFGGPAEQYF.

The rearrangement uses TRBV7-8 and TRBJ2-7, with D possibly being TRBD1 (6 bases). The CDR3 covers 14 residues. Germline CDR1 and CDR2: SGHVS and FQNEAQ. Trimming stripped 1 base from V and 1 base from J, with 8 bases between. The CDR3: CASSLGDRSYEQYF. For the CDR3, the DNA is TGTGCCAGCAGCTTAGGCGACAGGTCCTACGAGCAGTACTTC.

In DNA form, the CDR3 reads TGTGCCAGCAGGGACAGGGGGGGGGTTGGGACCCAGTACTTC. Amino acid sequence: CASRDRGGVGTQYF. The chain joins TRBV28 to TRBJ2-5; 10 bases agree with TRBD1. The CDR3 runs 14 residues. V trimming: 6 bases; J trimming: 7 bases; junction bases outside the gene matches: 8. Per the germline V gene, CDR1 is MDHEN and CDR2 is SYDVKM.

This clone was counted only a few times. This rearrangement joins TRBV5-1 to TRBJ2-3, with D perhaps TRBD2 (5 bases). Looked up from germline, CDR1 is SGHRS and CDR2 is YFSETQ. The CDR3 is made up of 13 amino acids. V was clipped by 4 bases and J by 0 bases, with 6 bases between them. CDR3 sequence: CASSRESTDTQYF. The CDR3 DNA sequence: TGCGCCAGCAGCCGGGAAAGCACAGATACGCAGTATTTT.

CDR3 sequence: CAWSVAGPTEAFF. CDR3 nucleotides: TGTGCCTGGAGTGTAGCAGGGCCCACTGAAGCTTTCTTT. The chain couples TRBV30 to TRBJ1-1, with TRBD1 as a possible D gene (5 bases). CDR1 is GTSNPN, CDR2 SVGIG, per germline (reference sequence). CDR3 size: 13 residues. V was cut by 0 bases and J by 4 bases, with 9 bases left in between.

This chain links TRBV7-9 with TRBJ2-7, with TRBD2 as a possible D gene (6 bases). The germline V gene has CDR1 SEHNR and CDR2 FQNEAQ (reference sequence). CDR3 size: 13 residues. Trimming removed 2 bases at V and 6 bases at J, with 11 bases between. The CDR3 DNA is TGTGCCAGCAGCTTAATGCGGGACGGCGAGCAGTACTTC. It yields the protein CASSLMRDGEQYF.

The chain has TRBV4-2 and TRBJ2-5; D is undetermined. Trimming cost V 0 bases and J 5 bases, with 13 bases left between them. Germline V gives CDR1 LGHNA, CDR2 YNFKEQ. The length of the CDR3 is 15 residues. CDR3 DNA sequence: TGTGCCAGCAGCCAAGATTTCGGCGGCCTCGAGACCCAGTACTTC. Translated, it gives CASSQDFGGLETQYF.

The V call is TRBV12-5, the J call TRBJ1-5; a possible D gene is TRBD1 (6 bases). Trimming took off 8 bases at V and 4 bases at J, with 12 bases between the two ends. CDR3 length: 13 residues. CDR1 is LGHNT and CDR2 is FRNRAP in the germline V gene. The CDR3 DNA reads TGTGCTAGTAGGGGGATCGGAAATCAGCCCCAGCATTTT. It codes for CASRGIGNQPQHF.

The CDR3 sequence: CASSDPPGQGGTGELFF. In DNA form, the CDR3 reads TGCGCCAGCAGTGATCCCCCAGGACAGGGGGGAACCGGGGAGCTGTTTTTT. The genes are TRBV10-2 and TRBJ2-2, with 10 positions matching TRBD1. The germline V gene encodes CDR1 WSHSY and CDR2 SAAADI. The CDR3 totals 17 residues. The ends lost 3 bases at V and 5 bases at J; junction bases unmatched: 9.

The CDR3 DNA follows: TGTGCCAGCAGTCGGACAGGGCTAGGAAACACCATATATTTT. Its translation is CASSRTGLGNTIYF. The chain joins TRBV2 to TRBJ1-3; the match to TRBD1 covers 8 bases. The CDR3 has 14 amino acids. Trimming cost V 5 bases and J 4 bases; bases outside gene matches: 4. CDR1 is SNHLY and CDR2 is FYNNEI in the germline V gene.

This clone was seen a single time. CDR3 region: CASSISPSGTDTQYF. Written as DNA, the CDR3 is TGTGCCAGTAGTATCTCTCCTAGCGGCACAGATACGCAGTATTTT. V and J are TRBV19 and TRBJ2-3; perhaps TRBD2 as D (6 bases). Trimming took 3 bases from V and 1 from J, leaving 11 bases between them. CDR1 and CDR2 (germline): LNHDA, SQIVND (reference sequence). CDR3 length: 15 amino acids.

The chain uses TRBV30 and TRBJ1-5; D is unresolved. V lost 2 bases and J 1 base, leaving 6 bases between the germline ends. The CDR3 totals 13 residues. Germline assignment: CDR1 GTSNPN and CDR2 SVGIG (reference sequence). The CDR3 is CAWSKESNQPQHF. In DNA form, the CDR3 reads TGTGCCTGGAGTAAGGAGAGCAATCAGCCCCAGCATTTT.

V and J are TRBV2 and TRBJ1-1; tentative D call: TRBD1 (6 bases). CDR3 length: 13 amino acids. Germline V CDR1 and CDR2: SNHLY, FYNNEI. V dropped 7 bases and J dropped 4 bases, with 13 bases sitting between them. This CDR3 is CASIGSGVTEAFF. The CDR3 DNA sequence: TGTGCCAGCATAGGATCAGGGGTCACTGAAGCTTTCTTT.

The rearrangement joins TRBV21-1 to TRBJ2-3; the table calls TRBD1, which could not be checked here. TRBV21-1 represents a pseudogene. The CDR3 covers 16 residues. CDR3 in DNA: TGTGCCAGCAGCAAAGGCAGGGGGGTTTGTACAGATACGCAGTATTTT. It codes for CASSKGRGVCTDTQYF.

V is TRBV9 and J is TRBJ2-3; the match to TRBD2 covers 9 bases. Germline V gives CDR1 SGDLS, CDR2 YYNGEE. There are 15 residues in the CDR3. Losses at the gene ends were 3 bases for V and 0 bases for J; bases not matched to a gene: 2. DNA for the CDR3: TGTGCCAGCAGCGCCGGACTAGCGAGCACAGATACGCAGTATTTT. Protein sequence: CASSAGLASTDTQYF.

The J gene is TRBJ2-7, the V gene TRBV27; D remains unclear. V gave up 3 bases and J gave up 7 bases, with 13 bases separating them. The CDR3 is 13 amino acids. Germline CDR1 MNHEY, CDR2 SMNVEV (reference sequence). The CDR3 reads CASSLQVGSEQYF. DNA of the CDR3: TGTGCCAGCAGTTTGCAGGTAGGCTCTGAGCAGTACTTC.